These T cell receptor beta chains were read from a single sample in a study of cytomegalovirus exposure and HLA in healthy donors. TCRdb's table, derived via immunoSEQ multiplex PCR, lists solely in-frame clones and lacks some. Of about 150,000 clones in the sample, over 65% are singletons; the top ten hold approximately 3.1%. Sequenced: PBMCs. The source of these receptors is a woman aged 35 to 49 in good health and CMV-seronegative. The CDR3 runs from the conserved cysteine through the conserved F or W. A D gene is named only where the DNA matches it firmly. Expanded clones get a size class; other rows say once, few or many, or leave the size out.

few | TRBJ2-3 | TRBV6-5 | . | CASSSPSGPQYF | TGTGCCAGCAGTTCCCCTTCAGGTCCCCAGTATTTT
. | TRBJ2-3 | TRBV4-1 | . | CASSQDKGVNTQYF | TGCGCCAGCAGCCAAGACAAAGGAGTAAATACGCAGTATTTT
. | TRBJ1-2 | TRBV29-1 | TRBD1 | CSVDSRGNYGYTF | TGCAGCGTTGATAGCAGGGGGAACTATGGCTACACCTTC
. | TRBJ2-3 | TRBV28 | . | CASSLYGGPLSLHTQYF | TGTGCCAGCAGTTTATACGGGGGGCCTCTATCATTGCATACGCAGTATTTT
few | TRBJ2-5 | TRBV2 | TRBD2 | CASREGRGETQYF | TGTGCCAGCCGGGAGGGGAGGGGGGAGACCCAGTACTTC
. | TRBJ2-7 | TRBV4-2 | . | CASSQLFGDTDPYEQYF | TGTGCCAGCAGCCAACTATTTGGGGACACGGACCCTTACGAGCAGTACTTC
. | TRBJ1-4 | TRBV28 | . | CASSRGGGQEKLFF | TGTGCCAGCAGCCGGGGCGGGGGTCAGGAAAAACTGTTTTTT
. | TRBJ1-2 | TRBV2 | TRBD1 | CASAGTGSSYGYTF | TGTGCCAGCGCAGGGACAGGAAGCAGCTATGGCTACACCTTC
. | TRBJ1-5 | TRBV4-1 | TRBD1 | CASSPGRPGGDQPQHF | TGCGCCAGCAGCCCCGGAAGGCCAGGGGGCGATCAGCCCCAGCATTTT
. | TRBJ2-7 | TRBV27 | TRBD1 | CASSEAGTGVYEQYF | TGTGCCAGCAGCGAAGCCGGGACAGGGGTCTACGAGCAGTACTTC
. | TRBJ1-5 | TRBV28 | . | CASILSGSQPQHF | TGTGCCAGCATCTTATCGGGGTCCCAGCCCCAGCATTTT
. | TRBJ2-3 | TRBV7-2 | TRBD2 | CASSSIGLAGGPGDTQYF | TGTGCCAGCAGCTCCATCGGACTAGCGGGGGGGCCTGGGGATACGCAGTATTTT
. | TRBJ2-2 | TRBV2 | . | CASVAANTGELFF | TGTGCCAGTGTGGCCGCGAACACCGGGGAGCTGTTTTTT
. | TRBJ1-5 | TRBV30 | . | CAWICGWEPQHF | TGTGCCTGGATATGCGGCTGGGAGCCCCAGCATTTT
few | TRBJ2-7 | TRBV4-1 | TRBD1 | CASSQIADRVSFYEQYF | TGCGCCAGCAGCCAAATTGCGGACAGGGTTTCGTTCTACGAGCAGTACTTC
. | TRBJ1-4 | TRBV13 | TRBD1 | CASSLGGTGSGKLFF | TGTGCCAGCAGCTTAGGCGGGACAGGTTCGGGAAAACTGTTTTTT
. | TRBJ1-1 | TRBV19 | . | CASSPHRVFFTEAFF | TGTGCCAGTAGTCCACACAGGGTGTTCTTCACTGAAGCTTTCTTT
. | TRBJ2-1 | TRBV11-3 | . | CASSFGTGAYNEQFF | TGTGCCAGCAGCTTTGGAACCGGGGCCTACAATGAGCAGTTCTTC
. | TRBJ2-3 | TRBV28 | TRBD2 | CASSSPGGRNTQYF | TGTGCCAGCAGTTCCCCGGGGGGTAGGAATACGCAGTATTTT
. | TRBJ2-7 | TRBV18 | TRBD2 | CASSPPLAVAYEQYF | TGTGCCAGCTCACCACCACTAGCGGTGGCCTACGAGCAGTACTTC
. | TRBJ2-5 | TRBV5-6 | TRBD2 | CASSPLAGRKQETQYF | TGTGCCAGCAGCCCCTTAGCGGGACGAAAGCAAGAGACCCAGTACTTC
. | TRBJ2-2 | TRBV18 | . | CASSPRLAGRNTGELFF | TGTGCCAGCTCACCACGGCTGGCAGGAAGGAACACCGGGGAGCTGTTTTTT
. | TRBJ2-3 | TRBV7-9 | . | CASSSRDSPSTDTQYF | TGTGCCAGCAGCTCCCGGGACTCACCTAGCACAGATACGCAGTATTTT
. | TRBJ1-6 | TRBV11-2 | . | CASSLDRQRPLHF | TGTGCCAGCAGCTTAGATCGACAAAGGCCCCTCCACTTT
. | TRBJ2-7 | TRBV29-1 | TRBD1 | CSVKGLTGTVEQYF | TGCAGCGTTAAGGGGTTAACCGGGACAGTCGAGCAGTACTTC
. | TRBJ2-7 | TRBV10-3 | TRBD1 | CAIRQEQGAPWEQYF | TGTGCCATCAGACAGGAGCAGGGGGCGCCCTGGGAGCAGTACTTC
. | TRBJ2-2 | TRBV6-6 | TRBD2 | CASSLWAGGTGELFF | TGTGCCAGCAGTTTATGGGCGGGGGGGACCGGGGAGCTGTTTTTT
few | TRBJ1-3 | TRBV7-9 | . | CASSLTGIGNTIYF | TGTGCCAGCAGCTTAACAGGGATCGGAAACACCATATATTTT
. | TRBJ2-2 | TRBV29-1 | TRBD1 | CSVSGQYTGELFF | TGCAGCGTGTCGGGACAGTACACCGGGGAGCTGTTTTTT
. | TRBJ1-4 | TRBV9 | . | CASSVGGRQREKLFF | TGTGCCAGCAGCGTAGGCGGGAGACAGAGAGAAAAACTGTTTTTT
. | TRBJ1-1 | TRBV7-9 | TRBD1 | CASSLRQGITEAFF | TGTGCCAGCAGCCTTAGACAGGGGATCACTGAAGCTTTCTTT
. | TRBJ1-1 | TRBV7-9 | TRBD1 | CASSSTGVSTEAFF | TGTGCCAGCAGCTCTACAGGGGTAAGCACTGAAGCTTTCTTT
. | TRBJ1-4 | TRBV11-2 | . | CASSLGGPNEKLFF | TGTGCCAGCAGCTTGGGGGGGCCTAATGAAAAACTGTTTTTT
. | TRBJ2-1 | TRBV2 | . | CASRLTGYEQFF | TGTGCCAGCAGGTTAACAGGGTATGAGCAGTTCTTC
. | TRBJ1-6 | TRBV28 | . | CASRTGLETLHF | TGTGCCAGCAGAACCGGTTTGGAGACCCTCCACTTT
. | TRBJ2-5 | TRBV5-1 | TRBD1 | CASSLLTGEPETQYF | TGCGCCAGCAGCTTGCTCACAGGGGAGCCAGAGACCCAGTACTTC
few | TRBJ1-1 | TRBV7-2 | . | CASRESGYTEAFF | TGTGCCAGCAGAGAATCAGGGTATACTGAAGCTTTCTTT
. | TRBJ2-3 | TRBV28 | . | CASRGYGESTDTQYF | TGTGCCAGCAGAGGGTACGGGGAAAGTACAGATACGCAGTATTTT
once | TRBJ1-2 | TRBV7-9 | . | CASSKPGQSLDGYTF | TGTGCCAGCAGCAAACCCGGACAGTCTTTAGATGGCTACACCTTC
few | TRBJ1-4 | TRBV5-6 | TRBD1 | CASSWRTGLTNEKLFF | TGTGCCAGCAGCTGGCGGACAGGGTTGACTAATGAAAAACTGTTTTTT
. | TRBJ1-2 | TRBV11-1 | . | CASSLTGSDGYTF | TGTGCCAGCAGCTTAACAGGGTCGGATGGCTACACCTTC
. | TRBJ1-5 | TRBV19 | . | CASKYSLNSNQPQHF | TGTGCCAGTAAGTACAGTTTGAATAGCAATCAGCCCCAGCATTTT
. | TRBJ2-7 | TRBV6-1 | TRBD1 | CASRTGGTSYEQYF | TGTGCCAGCAGAACAGGGGGAACCTCCTACGAGCAGTACTTC
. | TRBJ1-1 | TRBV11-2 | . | CASSPTPYGGAFF | TGTGCCAGCAGTCCGACGCCTTACGGGGGGGCTTTCTTT
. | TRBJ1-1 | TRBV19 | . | CASTDLLEAFF | TGTGCCAGCACGGACTTACTAGAAGCTTTCTTT
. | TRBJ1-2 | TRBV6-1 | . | CASSSLDWRGYTF | TGTGCCAGCAGTTCATTAGACTGGAGGGGCTACACCTTC
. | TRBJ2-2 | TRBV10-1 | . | CASNREGTGELFF | TGCGCCAGCAACAGGGAAGGCACCGGGGAGCTGTTTTTT
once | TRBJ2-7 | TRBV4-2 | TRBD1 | CASSQVRDRGSYEQYF | TGTGCCAGCAGCCAGGTCCGGGACAGGGGCTCCTACGAGCAGTACTTC
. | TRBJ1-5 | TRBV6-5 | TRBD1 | CASVYRGNQPQHF | TGTGCCAGCGTTTACAGGGGAAATCAGCCCCAGCATTTT
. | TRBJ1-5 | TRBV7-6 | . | CASGGGSNQPQHF | TGTGCCTCCGGCGGGGGTAGCAATCAGCCCCAGCATTTT
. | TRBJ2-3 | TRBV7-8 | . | CASGLGALYTQYF | TGTGCCAGCGGGTTGGGGGCCCTATATACGCAGTATTTT
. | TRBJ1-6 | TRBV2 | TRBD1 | CASSPGTANSPLHF | TGTGCCAGCAGTCCAGGGACAGCCAATTCACCCCTCCACTTT
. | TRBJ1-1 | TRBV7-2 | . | CASSPPLMGRGNTEAFF | TGTGCCAGCAGCCCCCCCTTGATGGGCAGGGGGAACACTGAAGCTTTCTTT
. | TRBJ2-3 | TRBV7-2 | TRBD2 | CASRLIPGLAVSTDTQYF | TGTGCCAGCAGACTTATCCCGGGACTAGCGGTGAGCACAGATACGCAGTATTTT
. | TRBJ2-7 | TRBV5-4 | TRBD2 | CASSRQTGLAPEQYF | TGTGCCAGCAGCCGACAGACGGGACTAGCCCCCGAGCAGTACTTC
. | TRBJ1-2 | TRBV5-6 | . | CASSLVGAGSDIYGYTF | TGTGCCAGCAGCTTGGTTGGCGCAGGTTCCGACATCTATGGCTACACCTTC
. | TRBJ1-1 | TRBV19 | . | CASSMNGLVSNTEAFF | TGTGCCAGTAGTATGAACGGTTTGGTGTCGAACACTGAAGCTTTCTTT
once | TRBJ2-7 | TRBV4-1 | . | CASSQVTIGGYEQYF | TGCGCCAGCAGCCAAGTCACAATAGGAGGCTACGAGCAGTACTTC
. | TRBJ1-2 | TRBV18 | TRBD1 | CASSPSGTDGYTF | TGTGCCAGCTCACCCTCAGGGACAGATGGCTACACCTTC